These 12 T cell receptor beta chains were sequenced from one sample in a study of blood T cell repertoires in COVID-19. The method was immunoSEQ multiplex PCR; TCRdb's version includes in-frame clones alone and lacks a portion of them. The sample consists of roughly 170,000 clones, around 86% of them appearing once. The sequenced sample was peripheral blood. These receptors all stem from a man in his forties or fifties with active or convalescent COVID-19.

The chain is built from TRBV28 and TRBJ2-5; 7 bases map to TRBD1. Trimming took 7 bases from V and 1 from J; bases not matched to a gene: 6. This CDR3 spans 14 amino acids. Germline V gene lookup returns CDR1 MDHEN and CDR2 SYDVKM. The CDR3 spells CASTGTAIQETQYF. The CDR3 coding sequence is TGTGCCAGCACCGGGACAGCCATCCAAGAGACCCAGTACTTC.

The chain is built from TRBV18 and TRBJ2-1; 8 bases align to TRBD1. Germline-derived CDR1 and CDR2 are KGHSH and LQKENI. This CDR3 comprises 13 residues. Germline trimming cut 4 bases from V and 7 bases from J; bases unmatched to any gene: 3. CDR3 protein: CASSLGQGNEQFF. The CDR3 nucleotides are TGTGCCAGCTCACTCGGACAGGGTAATGAGCAGTTCTTC.

This clone appeared a single time. CDR3 DNA: TGTGCCACCAGTGATTCTTTGGCGACGGCGGCCGGGAGGGAAAAACTGTTTTTT. Translation: CATSDSLATAAGREKLFF. J is TRBJ1-4 and V is TRBV24-1; D is unclear. The V end was cut by 2 bases, the J end by 8 bases, with 23 bases between. The CDR3 spans 18 residues. The germline gives CDR1 KGHDR, CDR2 SFDVKD.

The J gene is TRBJ2-7, the V gene TRBV19; no firm D call. The germline V and J ends were trimmed by 5 bases and 2 bases, with 7 bases remaining between them. The CDR3 has 12 amino acids. CDR1 and CDR2 (germline): LNHDA, SQIVND (reference sequence). The CDR3 reads CASSLETYEQYF. DNA of the CDR3: TGTGCCAGTAGTCTGGAGACCTACGAGCAGTACTTC.

The V gene is TRBV29-1, the J gene TRBJ1-4, with D unresolved. The germline CDR1 and CDR2 sequences are SQVTM and ANQGSEA. The V gene lost 5 bases and the J gene lost 5 bases, with 12 bases spanning the gap. The CDR3 consists of 13 residues. DNA for the CDR3: TGCAGCGTTATCGTCGGTCCGAATGAAAAACTGTTTTTT. Translating it yields CSVIVGPNEKLFF.

CDR3 amino acids: CASSEVQGSGNTIYF. The CDR3 DNA reads as TGTGCCAGCAGTGAAGTACAGGGCTCTGGAAACACCATATATTTT. The V call is TRBV6-1, the J call TRBJ1-3; perhaps TRBD1 as D (6 bases). The V end was cut by 1 base, the J end by 0 bases, with 7 bases between. Germline CDR1 and CDR2: MNHNS and SASEGT. The CDR3 sequence is 15 residues long.

The chain joins TRBV6-5 to TRBJ1-2; unclear D gene. CDR1 MNHEY and CDR2 SVGAGI come from the germline V gene. The CDR3 sequence is 16 residues long. Trimming took 2 bases from V and 2 from J, leaving 15 bases between them. CDR3 sequence: CASSYVRAGKNYGYTF. The CDR3 DNA follows: TGTGCCAGCAGTTACGTCCGTGCGGGAAAGAACTATGGCTACACCTTC.

The chain links TRBV7-9 to TRBJ1-1, with 12 bases fitting TRBD1. The CDR3 loop spans 15 amino acids. V lost 4 bases and J lost 2; bases outside the gene matches: 2. CDR1 is SEHNR and CDR2 is FQNEAQ in the germline V gene (reference sequence). CDR3 DNA sequence: TGTGCCAGCAGCTGGGACAGGGGGCTAAACACTGAAGCTTTCTTT. Residues: CASSWDRGLNTEAFF.

This chain joins TRBV29-1 and TRBJ1-6; TRBD1 agrees at 7 bases. This CDR3 comprises 14 residues. CDR1 is SQVTM, CDR2 ANQGSEA, per germline. Trimming took 6 bases from V and 8 from J; bases not matched to a gene: 10. This chain's CDR3 is CSVAPGTDDSPLHF. The CDR3 nucleotides are TGCAGCGTAGCCCCGGGGACAGATGATTCACCCCTCCACTTT.

For the CDR3, the DNA is TGCGCCAGCAGCCTCTGGGGGCAGGGCAAGACAAAAAATTCACCCCTCCACTTT. Its protein product is CASSLWGQGKTKNSPLHF. This chain connects TRBV4-1 to TRBJ1-6, with a possible D match to TRBD1 (6 bases). The CDR3 has 18 amino acids. Germline V gene lookup returns CDR1 MGHRA and CDR2 YSYEKL. Trimming cost V 4 bases and J 7 bases, with 23 bases left between them.

The chain is built from TRBV6-5 and TRBJ2-2; 9 bases are a match to TRBD2. The CDR3 extends over 15 amino acids. Germline lookup yields CDR1 MNHEY and CDR2 SVGAGI. V gave up 7 bases and J gave up 5 bases; unmatched junction bases: 8. CDR3 DNA: TGTGCCAGCATCAAGAGCGGGGGGACAACCGGGGAGCTGTTTTTT. Translated, it gives CASIKSGGTTGELFF.

This chain joins TRBV3-1 (or the pseudogene TRBV3-2) and TRBJ2-3; 9 bases are shared with TRBD2. The ends lost 1 base at V and 5 bases at J; junction bases unmatched: 7. CDR3 length equals 16 residues. Germline CDR1 is LGHDT and CDR2 is YNNKEL (reference sequence). CDR3 sequence: CASSQGGLAGRDTQYF. In DNA, the CDR3 is TGTGCCAGCAGCCAAGGAGGCCTAGCGGGGAGAGATACGCAGTATTTT.